The present TCR beta chain was sequenced within a study of T-cell memory formation after mild COVID-19. The CDR3 runs to 15 residues. Germline assignment: CDR1 LNHDA and CDR2 SQIVND (reference sequence). J lost 2 bases, V lost 9 bases, and 12 bases had no gene match. About this clonotype itself: Its antigen is still unknown.

Study-wide points: Contracting clones localized mainly to CM and EM when CD4+ and mainly to EMRA when CD8+.

TCRdb independently ran MiXCR on the 5' RACE reads; one entry per CDR3 protein. Among more than 150,000 distinct CDR3 sequences listed, roughly 18% were seen once. The receptor was isolated from a man between 18 and 35 years old who had mild COVID-19 (a few samples of this study predate the infection). Cell type and time point are not known. Source material: PBMCs or a T cell subset sorted from them (not recorded which). The chain recombines TRBV19 with TRBJ1-1; 7 bases map to TRBD1. CDR3 in DNA: TGTGCCAGCCAGAGACAGGGACCGGGAAACACTGAAGCTTTCTTT. Its protein is CASQRQGPGNTEAFF.